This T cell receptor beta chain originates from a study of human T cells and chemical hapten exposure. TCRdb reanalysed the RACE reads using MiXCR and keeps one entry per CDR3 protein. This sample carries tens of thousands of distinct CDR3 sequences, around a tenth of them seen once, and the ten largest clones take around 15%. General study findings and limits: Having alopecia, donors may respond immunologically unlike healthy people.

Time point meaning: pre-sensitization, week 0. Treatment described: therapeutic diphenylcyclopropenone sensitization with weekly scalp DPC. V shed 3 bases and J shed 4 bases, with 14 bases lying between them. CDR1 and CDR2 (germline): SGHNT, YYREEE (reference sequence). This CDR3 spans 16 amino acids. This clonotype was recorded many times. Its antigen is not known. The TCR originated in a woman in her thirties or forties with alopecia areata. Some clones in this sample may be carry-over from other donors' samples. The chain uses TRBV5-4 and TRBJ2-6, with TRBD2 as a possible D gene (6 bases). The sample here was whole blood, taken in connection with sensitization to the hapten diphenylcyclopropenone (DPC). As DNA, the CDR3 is TGTGCCAGCAGCTGGGACTTGTCGTCGGGGGCCAACGTCCTGACTTTC. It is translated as CASSWDLSSGANVLTF.